The sequence of this T cell receptor beta chain was determined in a study of cytomegalovirus exposure and HLA in healthy donors. About the research overall: The use of the same platform for the 100 to 150 validation repertoires and the roughly 700 first-cohort repertoires was reported by a later analysis.

After removal of 2 bases from V and 1 base from J, the junction contained 6 bases not matched to a gene. Germline V gene sequence: CDR1 SGHDT, CDR2 YYEEEE. CDR3 size: 15 residues. Study-wide findings and caveats: One later analysis, an examination of the 100 to 150 validation repertoires, found that first-cohort TCR clusters tended to co-occur in them. Listed as cytomegalovirus-associated were more than 150 TCR beta chains. The majority of TCR sequences were rare, yet some public TCRs appeared in many donors.

The assay was immunoSEQ multiplex PCR, and TCRdb's table has in-frame clones only and misses some. The top ten hold around 3.8% of the sample, which has roughly 150,000 clones, just under 90% seen once. About this clone itself: Its matching antigen is unknown.

This chain links TRBV5-6 with TRBJ2-7; 7 bases align to TRBD2. The source material was PBMCs. This clonotype was obtained from a man aged 18 to 29 in good health and CMV-seropositive. Written as DNA, the CDR3 is TGTGCCAGCAGCTTCACGCGGGAGCCTTCCTACGAGCAGTACTTC. Its translation: CASSFTREPSYEQYF.